These T cell receptor beta chains were read from a single sample in a study of blood T cell repertoires in COVID-19. The repertoire was sequenced with immunoSEQ multiplex PCR; TCRdb's copy has only in-frame clones and lacks some. Among some 170,000 clones listed, roughly 85% were seen once. The specimen was peripheral blood. The receptors were sampled from a woman aged 60-70 years with acute or convalescent COVID-19. Both conserved end residues are part of each CDR3. Fields, in order: D gene, clone size, J gene, V gene, CDR3 protein, CDR3 DNA. D genes are given only for firm matches. A row's size may be missing; if present it is once, few, many or a size class.

>-|once|TRBJ2-2|TRBV6-1
CASSEAGTGELFF
TGTGCCAGCAGTGAGGCGGGGACCGGGGAGCTGTTTTTT
>TRBD1|few|TRBJ1-1|TRBV29-1
CSVEQGPGGEAFF
TGCAGCGTTGAGCAGGGCCCAGGGGGTGAAGCTTTCTTT
>TRBD1|-|TRBJ1-6|TRBV6-5
CASIRTGIYNSPLHF
TGTGCCAGCATCCGGACAGGGATCTATAATTCACCCCTCCACTTT
>TRBD2|few|TRBJ2-2|TRBV29-1
CSGRTSRVGELFF
TGCAGCGGTCGGACTAGCCGAGTCGGGGAGCTGTTTTTT
>-|-|TRBJ2-2|TRBV7-9
CASSRHDSNTGELFF
TGTGCCAGCAGCCGTCACGACAGTAACACCGGGGAGCTGTTTTTT
>-|-|TRBJ2-7|TRBV28
CASSPPLGGGPFEQYF
TGTGCCAGCAGCCCCCCCCTAGGGGGAGGGCCCTTCGAGCAGTACTTC
>TRBD1|-|TRBJ2-3|TRBV6-2/TRBV6-3
CASSYQNGQGWSTDTQYF
TGTGCCAGCAGTTACCAGAACGGACAGGGATGGAGCACAGATACGCAGTATTTT
>-|-|TRBJ2-1|TRBV19
CASSIDGRAVFVFNNEQFF
TGTGCCAGTAGTATAGATGGCAGGGCGGTTTTCGTTTTTAACAATGAGCAGTTCTTC
>-|-|TRBJ1-1|TRBV28
CASRGQPNTEAFF
TGTGCCAGCCGTGGACAGCCGAACACTGAAGCTTTCTTT
>-|-|TRBJ1-1|TRBV15
CATRREGGALTFF
TGTGCCACAAGAAGAGAAGGTGGGGCACTAACTTTCTTT
>-|-|TRBJ2-2|TRBV27
CASSPVASPTGELFF
TGTGCCAGCAGTCCCGTAGCGTCTCCCACCGGGGAGCTGTTTTTT
>-|once|TRBJ1-2|TRBV24-1
CATSARSFVGYTF
TGTGCCACCAGTGCCCGCAGTTTTGTTGGCTACACCTTC
>-|-|TRBJ2-1|TRBV4-2
CASSLRVSGTGGHWNEQFF
TGTGCCAGCAGCCTCCGGGTGTCCGGGACCGGGGGGCATTGGAATGAGCAGTTCTTC
>-|-|TRBJ1-4|TRBV27
CASSPDSFGREKLFF
TGTGCCAGCAGTCCCGACAGTTTCGGGAGGGAAAAACTGTTTTTT
>-|few|TRBJ1-1|TRBV6-5
CASRSQGPGDTEAFF
TGTGCCAGCAGATCTCAAGGGCCCGGGGACACTGAAGCTTTCTTT
>TRBD2|-|TRBJ2-1|TRBV19
CASSSGSGRGNEQFF
TGTGCCAGTAGTAGCGGCAGCGGGAGGGGAAATGAGCAGTTCTTC
>TRBD1|-|TRBJ2-2|TRBV6-5
CASRKQGLDTGELFF
TGTGCCAGCAGGAAACAGGGGCTCGACACCGGGGAGCTGTTTTTT
>TRBD1|-|TRBJ2-5|TRBV6-5
CASTRTTGLSETQYF
TGTGCCAGCACCCGTACGACAGGGCTGTCGGAGACCCAGTACTTC
>-|-|TRBJ1-1|TRBV9
CASSVGPSPREAFF
TGTGCCAGCAGCGTAGGGCCCTCGCCCCGTGAAGCTTTCTTT
>TRBD2|once|TRBJ2-2|TRBV20-1
CSASSGTHTGELFF
TGCAGTGCTAGTAGCGGGACTCACACCGGGGAGCTGTTTTTT
>-|-|TRBJ2-2|TRBV7-8
CASSFYRAPDTGELFF
TGTGCCAGCAGCTTTTACAGGGCCCCGGACACCGGGGAGCTGTTTTTT